These T cell receptor beta chains were read from a single sample in a study of OX40 agonist ivuxolimab in advanced cancers. Profiling relied on immunoSEQ multiplex PCR, and the TCRdb table lists in-frame clones only, not all of them. The sample has tens of thousands of clones; roughly 94% are singletons. This specimen was CD4+ or CD8+ T cells sorted from blood, taken in a trial of the OX40 agonist ivuxolimab. The receptors here all came from an adult with an advanced solid tumor such as melanoma, head and neck, liver or kidney cancer. CDR3s leave out the opening cysteine and the closing phenylalanine or tryptophan. A D gene is named only where the DNA matches it firmly.

V gene	D gene	J gene	CDR3 protein
TRBV6-1	NA	TRBJ1-1	ASSALDGSLAEAF
TRBV27	NA	TRBJ2-3	ASTNSGADTQY
TRBV30	TRBD2	TRBJ2-7	AWSESLAEPPS
TRBV9	NA	TRBJ2-7	ASSVEQGPYEQY
TRBV27	NA	TRBJ1-2	ASSTGVDGYT
TRBV29-1	NA	TRBJ2-3	SVEGQGMGIDTQY
TRBV5-5	NA	TRBJ2-4	ASSQTHMGASKNIQY
TRBV5-6	NA	TRBJ1-4	ASSLHPGRRNEKLF
TRBV19	TRBD2	TRBJ2-3	ASSVGTTGTDTQY
TRBV27	TRBD1	TRBJ1-2	ASSLSRTGGLGANYGYT
TRBV27	NA	TRBJ2-1	ASSNLGNEQF
TRBV15	NA	TRBJ1-1	ATSSDSSGNTEAF
TRBV5-4	NA	TRBJ1-4	ASSHLTGKSEKLF
TRBV2	NA	TRBJ1-4	ASSGLSDILV
TRBV9	TRBD1	TRBJ1-1	ASSETGGTEAF
TRBV6-6	TRBD1	TRBJ1-1	ASRPGTGVTEAF
TRBV4-1	NA	TRBJ1-2	ASSPGPMLSNYGYT
TRBV29-1	TRBD1	TRBJ2-6	SVEGQGGSSGANVLT
TRBV9	NA	TRBJ2-1	ASSVGGRDEQF
TRBV10-2	NA	TRBJ1-3	ASSVGSSGNTIY
TRBV5-1	NA	TRBJ1-2	ASSLDFGSYGYT
TRBV2	TRBD1	TRBJ2-7	ASNGDRGVISYEQY
TRBV29-1	NA	TRBJ2-7	SVWDNSYEQY
TRBV15	NA	TRBJ2-1	ATSRDQRGSAEQF
TRBV13	TRBD2	TRBJ2-1	ASSLGGLAGIYNEQF
TRBV9	NA	TRBJ2-2	ASSVGSGELF
TRBV19	NA	NA	ASSMIGVYEQY
TRBV5-1	TRBD2	TRBJ2-7	ASSLEFGVAGDEQY
TRBV27	NA	TRBJ2-7	ASSFKGYEQY
TRBV5-4	NA	TRBJ2-3	ASSPVQTHRDTQY
TRBV5-1	NA	TRBJ2-1	ASSLRVRDEQF
TRBV25-1	NA	TRBJ1-5	ASSVQGSNQPQH
TRBV11-2	NA	TRBJ1-5	ASSLEYSNQPQH
TRBV6-5	NA	TRBJ1-1	ASSYDSQGSEAF